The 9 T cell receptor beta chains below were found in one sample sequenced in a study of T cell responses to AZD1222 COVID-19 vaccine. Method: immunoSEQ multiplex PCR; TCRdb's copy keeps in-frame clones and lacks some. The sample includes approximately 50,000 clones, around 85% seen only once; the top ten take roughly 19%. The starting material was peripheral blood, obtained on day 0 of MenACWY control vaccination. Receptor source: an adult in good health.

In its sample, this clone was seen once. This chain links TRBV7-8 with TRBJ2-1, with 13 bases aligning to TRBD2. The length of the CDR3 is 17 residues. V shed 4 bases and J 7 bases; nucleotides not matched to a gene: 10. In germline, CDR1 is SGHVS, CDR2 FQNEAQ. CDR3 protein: CASSSSRLAGGRNEQFF. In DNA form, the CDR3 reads TGTGCCAGCAGCTCTAGCCGACTAGCGGGAGGTCGGAATGAGCAGTTCTTC.

The CDR3 is CASSWEGTQYF. The CDR3 DNA reads TGCGCCAGCAGCTGGGAGGGTACGCAGTATTTT. The V gene is TRBV5-1, the J gene TRBJ2-3, with TRBD2 matching over 7 bases. The CDR3 has 11 residues. V lost 3 bases to trimming and J lost 8 bases; unmatched junction nucleotides: 0. Germline V gene sequence: CDR1 SGHRS, CDR2 YFSETQ. The full variable domain, with the rest looked up from reference TRBV5-1 and TRBJ2-3, is KAGVTQTPRYLIKTRGQQVTLSCSPISGHRSVSWYQQTPGQGLQFLFEYFSETQRNKGNFPGRFSGRQFSNSRSEMNVSTLELGDSALYLCASSWEGTQYFGPGTRLTVL.

As DNA, the CDR3 is TGTGCCATCAGTGAAGCAGGCGGGAGTCATGTCCACGAGCAGTACTTC. Translated: CAISEAGGSHVHEQYF. This sequence joins TRBV10-3 and TRBJ2-7; 7 bases are a match to TRBD2. Trimming removed 3 bases from V and 5 bases from J; junction bases left unmatched: 13. Germline V gives CDR1 ENHRY, CDR2 SYGVKD. The CDR3 contains 16 residues.

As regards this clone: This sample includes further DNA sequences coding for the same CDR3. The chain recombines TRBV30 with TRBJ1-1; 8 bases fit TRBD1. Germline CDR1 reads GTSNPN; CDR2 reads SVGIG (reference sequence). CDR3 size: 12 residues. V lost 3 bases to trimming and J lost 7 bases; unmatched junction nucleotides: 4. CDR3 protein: CAWRDREGEAFF. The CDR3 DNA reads TGTGCCTGGAGGGACAGGGAAGGTGAAGCTTTCTTT.

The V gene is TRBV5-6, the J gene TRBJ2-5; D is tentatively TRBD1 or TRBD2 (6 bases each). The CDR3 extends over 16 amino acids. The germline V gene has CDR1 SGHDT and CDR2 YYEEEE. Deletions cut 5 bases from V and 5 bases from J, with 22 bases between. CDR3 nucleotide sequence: TGTGCCAGCAGTTTACCTATGACAAGAGGGGGGGAGACCCAGTACTTC. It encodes CASSLPMTRGGETQYF.

The CDR3 here is CASSVAPGRIDEQYF. The DNA of the CDR3 is TGTGCCAGCAGCGTAGCTCCCGGGAGAATCGACGAGCAGTACTTC. The rearrangement joins TRBV9 to TRBJ2-7; D is possibly TRBD2 (6 bases). Trimming took 0 bases from V and 5 from J, leaving 15 bases between them. From germline, CDR1 is SGDLS and CDR2 YYNGEE. This CDR3 is 15 amino acids long.

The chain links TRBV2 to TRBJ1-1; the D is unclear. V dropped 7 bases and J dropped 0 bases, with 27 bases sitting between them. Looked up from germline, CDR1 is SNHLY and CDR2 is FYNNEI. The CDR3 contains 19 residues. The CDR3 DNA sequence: TGTGCCAGCACCCTGGGGTGGGGTCGAAACCTTAAAATGAACACTGAAGCTTTCTTT. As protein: CASTLGWGRNLKMNTEAFF. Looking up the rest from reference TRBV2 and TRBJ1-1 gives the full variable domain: EPEVTQTPSHQVTQMGQEVILRCVPISNHLYFYWYRQILGQKVEFLVSFYNNEISEKSEIFDDQFSVERPDGSNFTLKIRSTKLEDSAMYFCASTLGWGRNLKMNTEAFFGQGTRLTVV.

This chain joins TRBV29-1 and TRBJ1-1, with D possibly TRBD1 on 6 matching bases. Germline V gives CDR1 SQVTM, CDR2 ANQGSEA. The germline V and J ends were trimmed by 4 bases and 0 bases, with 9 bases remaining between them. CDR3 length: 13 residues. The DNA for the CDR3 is TGCAGCGTTGTCGGACAGATGAACACTGAAGCTTTCTTT. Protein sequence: CSVVGQMNTEAFF.

The CDR3 coding sequence is TGCGCCAGCAGCTTTGGTACAGGGAATGAGCAGTACTTC. Translating gives CASSFGTGNEQYF. The chain couples TRBV5-1 to TRBJ2-7, with a tentative D call TRBD1 (6 bases). Germline values: CDR1 SGHRS, CDR2 YFSETQ. The ends were cut back, 2 bases at V and 7 bases at J, with 13 bases in the middle. The CDR3 loop spans 13 amino acids.